Below, 19 T cell receptor delta chains from the same sample are listed, as sequenced in a study of gamma-delta chains in newborns, infants, children. TCRdb called clones from the reads again using CATT. The sample shows about 7,500 delta-chain clones, 2.1% of them seen only once. The sample taken for sequencing was blood. The receptor source for this set is a child who was a newborn, infant or young child, either healthy, febrile or measles-vaccinated (not recorded which).

There are a few counts of this clone. V and J are TRDV1 and TRDJ3; TRDD3 matches at 7 bases. With 0 bases clipped from V and 0 bases from J, the junction kept 14 bases outside the gene matches. The CDR3 length is 22 residues. From germline, CDR1 is TSWWSYY and CDR2 QGS. CDR3 DNA: TGTGCTCTTGGGGAACTGGCAATACTGGGGATTCGGAGCTCCTGGGACACCCGACAGATGTTTTTC. It specifies CALGELAILGIRSSWDTRQMFF.

Ten or more counts support this clone. This same CDR3 is encoded by further DNA sequences in the sample. The chain carries TRDV2 and TRDJ3; 12 bases are a match to TRDD3. This CDR3 comprises 18 residues. The junction had 3 bases not matched to a gene; V was cut back by 4 bases and J by 0 bases. From germline, CDR1 is GEAIGNYY and CDR2 EKD. In DNA, the CDR3 is TGTGCCTGTGATACTGGGGGATACCTCTCCTGGGACACCCGACAGATGTTTTTC. Protein: CACDTGGYLSWDTRQMFF.

The chain employs TRDV2 and TRDJ2; 7 bases map to TRDD3. This CDR3 comprises 14 residues. Germline values: CDR1 GEAIGNYY, CDR2 EKD. Unmatched junction bases numbered 9, after V lost 7 bases and J lost 5 bases. CDR3 sequence (DNA): TGTGCCTGCGACGACTGGGGATATACAGCACAACTCTTCTTT. Its protein is CACDDWGYTAQLFF.

By share, this clone ranks as medium-sized. The chain employs TRAV29/DV5 and TRDJ1; 9 nucleotides align to TRDD3. This CDR3 is built from 21 residues. Germline lookup yields CDR1 NSMFDY and CDR2 ISSIKDK. The V segment lost 0 bases and the J segment 0 bases; nucleotides outside the gene matches: 21. This CDR3 is CAASVGEAQLGEGSYTDKLIF. The CDR3 region has the DNA TGTGCAGCAAGCGTGGGGGAGGCGCAACTGGGGGAGGGATCCTACACCGATAAACTCATCTTT.

On this clone itself: TCRdb's entry gives the protein of a much larger clone, which mismatches this DNA's translation at residue 17, likely from a read error; the protein reported here is translated from the DNA. The chain combines TRDV2 with TRDJ3, with 7 bases matching TRDD3. The CDR3 covers 19 residues. CDR1 and CDR2 from the germline V gene are GEAIGNYY and EKD. The CDR3 protein is CACDTVGYNSSWDTRQVFF. CDR3 coding DNA: TGTGCCTGTGACACCGTGGGATACAACAGCTCCTGGGACACCCGACAGGTGTTTTTC.

This chain links TRDV2 with TRDJ3, with 10 positions matching TRDD3. The CDR3 totals 20 residues. The junction had 10 bases not matched to a gene; V was cut back by 3 bases and J by 0 bases. Looked up from germline, CDR1 is GEAIGNYY and CDR2 is EKD. The DNA for the CDR3 is TGTGCCTGTGACGCACGATGGGGGATACCAGGCTCCTGGGACACCCGACAGATGTTTTTC. Protein sequence: CACDARWGIPGSWDTRQMFF.

This clone has just a few counts. A read error is possible here, since a much larger clone lies one base away. Other DNA variants within this sample encode the same CDR3. V is TRDV2 and J is TRDJ2, with 9 positions matching TRDD3. The CDR3 is made up of 15 amino acids. The germline gives CDR1 GEAIGNYY, CDR2 EKD. The CDR3 protein is CACDAWGMGTAQLFF. The CDR3 bases are TGCGCCTGTGACGCCTGGGGGATGGGAACAGCACAACTCTTCTTT.

This clone is classed as large. The sample holds other DNA sequences that translate to the same CDR3. The CDR3 region is CACDTVPSSWDTRQMFF. The CDR3 DNA is TGTGCCTGTGACACCGTACCCAGCTCCTGGGACACCCGACAGATGTTTTTC. The rearrangement uses TRDV2 and TRDJ3; D remains unclear. CDR1 is GEAIGNYY, CDR2 EKD, per germline. V was trimmed by 0 bases and J by 0 bases, leaving 8 bases between them. The CDR3 has 17 amino acids.

This clone showed up just a few times. The protein given by TCRdb reflects a much larger clone and differs at residue 16 from this DNA's translation, likely from a read error; the protein shown is the DNA's translation. In DNA form, the CDR3 reads TGTGCCTGTGACGTACTGGGGGATAGCTCCTGGGACACCCGACAGGTGTTTTTC. Its protein is CACDVLGDSSWDTRQVFF. The chain recombines TRDV2 with TRDJ3; 11 bases match TRDD3. The CDR3 is made up of 18 amino acids. The germline V gene has CDR1 GEAIGNYY and CDR2 EKD.

This clone was observed a handful of times. The protein recorded in TCRdb matches a much larger clone and deviates from this DNA's translation at residue 5, suggesting a read error; the protein here is obtained by translating the DNA. This chain connects TRDV2 to TRDJ3; TRDD3 matches 11 bases. The CDR3 consists of 19 residues. Trimming cost V 2 bases and J 0 bases; bases outside gene matches: 5. The germline V gene encodes CDR1 GEAIGNYY and CDR2 EKD. CDR3 sequence reads: CACDNGGYASSWDTRQMFF. CDR3 bases: TGTGCCTGTGACAATGGGGGATACGCAAGCTCCTGGGACACCCGACAGATGTTTTTC.

Comments on this clone: The translation of this DNA and the TCRdb protein of a much larger clone differ at residue 12, probably owing to a read error; the protein shown here is translated from the DNA. The chain couples TRDV2 to TRDJ3; 7 nucleotides agree with TRDD3. Germline loops: CDR1 GEAIGNYY, CDR2 EKD. The CDR3 length is 17 residues. CDR3 sequence: CACDTVGIKGDARQMFF. The CDR3 DNA is TGTGCCTGTGACACCGTGGGGATAAAGGGGGACGCCCGACAGATGTTTTTC.

This clone was seen ten or more times. A far larger clone is only one base removed, so a read error is likely. The rearrangement uses TRDV2 and TRDJ2; TRDD3 might be the D (6 bases). The CDR3 contains 13 residues. V lost 3 bases, J lost 4 bases, and 8 bases lay in between. CDR1 is GEAIGNYY, CDR2 EKD, per germline. For the CDR3, the DNA is TGTGCCTGTGACGCCTGGGGGACAGCACAACTCTTCTTT. Protein sequence: CACDAWGTAQLFF.

This clone was seen more than once but under ten times. The protein TCRdb lists belongs to a much larger clone and differs from this DNA's translation at residue 12, which points to a read error; the protein shown is made from the DNA. The chain is built from TRDV2 and TRDJ3; 8 bases are shared with TRDD3. The CDR3 is made up of 20 amino acids. The germline CDR1 and CDR2 sequences are GEAIGNYY and EKD. V shed 1 base and J 2 bases; nucleotides not matched to a gene: 12. CDR3 sequence reads: CACDTLLGAKVPWDTRQMFF. The CDR3 nucleotides are TGTGCCTGTGACACATTACTGGGGGCTAAGGTCCCCTGGGACACCCGACAGATGTTTTTC.

To note about this clone: The protein that TCRdb holds for this DNA derives from a much larger clone and differs from the translated DNA at residue 10, which likely indicates a read error; the protein shown here is translated from the DNA. The CDR3: CAASAYVLGGSADKLIF. CDR3 nucleotide sequence: TGTGCAGCAAGCGCGTACGTACTGGGGGGTTCAGCCGATAAACTCATCTTT. The rearrangement links TRAV29/DV5 to TRDJ1; 8 nucleotides line up with TRDD3. Germline trimming cut 0 bases from V and 3 bases from J; bases unmatched to any gene: 13. Germline CDR1 reads NSMFDY; CDR2 reads ISSIKDK. The CDR3 has 17 residues. Full variable domain (missing parts from reference TRAV29/DV5 and TRDJ1): DQQVKQNSPSLSVQEGRISILNCDYTNSMFDYFLWYKKYPAEGPTFLISISSIKDKNEDGRFTVFLNKSAKHLSLHIVPSQPGDSAVYFCAASAYVLGGSADKLIFGKGTRVTVEP.

This clone has only a few counts. The protein recorded in TCRdb matches a much larger clone and deviates from this DNA's translation at residue 4, suggesting a read error; the protein here is obtained by translating the DNA. The chain has TRDV2 and TRDJ3; 12 nucleotides agree with TRDD3. This CDR3 spans 19 amino acids. J was trimmed by 0 bases and V by 5 bases; bases with no gene match: 7. CDR1 and CDR2 (germline): GEAIGNYY, EKD. The CDR3 spells CACGNTGGYSSWDTRQMFF. Written as DNA, the CDR3 is TGTGCCTGTGGCAATACTGGGGGATACAGCTCCTGGGACACCCGACAGATGTTTTTC.

This clone was observed a handful of times. It is likely a read error: a sequence one base away is far more abundant. This sample also contains other DNA sequences that code for the same CDR3. This chain connects TRDV2 to TRDJ1; 11 bases match TRDD3. Germline-derived CDR1 and CDR2 are GEAIGNYY and EKD. The CDR3 length is 14 residues. CDR3: CACDTWGIPDKLIF. The CDR3 nucleotides read TGTGCCTGCGACACCTGGGGGATACCCGATAAACTCATCTTT.

This clone was seen a few times. A much larger clone lies one base from this, so it may be a read error. Distinct nucleotide sequences in the sample also encode this CDR3. The chain links TRDV2 to TRDJ1; D possibly corresponds to TRDD3 (6 bases). This CDR3 has 15 residues. Germline values: CDR1 GEAIGNYY, CDR2 EKD. The V gene lost 3 bases and the J gene lost 2 bases, with 15 bases spanning the gap. CDR3 protein: CACDALWGLTDKLIF. The CDR3 region has the DNA TGTGCCTGTGACGCACTTTGGGGGCTTACCGATAAACTCATCTTT.

This clone was seen a handful of times. The protein in TCRdb stems from a much larger clone and differs at residue 10 from this DNA's translation, likely a read error; here the protein is translated from the DNA. The gene calls are TRDV2 and TRDJ1; TRDD3 matches 9 bases. V lost 1 base and J lost 0; bases outside the gene matches: 8. Germline V gene data show CDR1 as GEAIGNYY and CDR2 as EKD. This CDR3 has 17 amino acids. CDR3 in amino acids: CACDTGDTLWYTDKLIF. CDR3 DNA sequence: TGTGCCTGTGACACGGGGGATACTCTCTGGTACACCGATAAACTCATCTTT.

This clone was picked up a small number of times. This could be a read error, since a much larger clone is one nucleotide away. The chain is built from TRDV1 and TRDJ1; 10 bases fit TRDD3. CDR3 length: 23 residues. Trimming removed 0 bases from V and 7 bases from J; junction bases left unmatched: 29. Looked up from germline, CDR1 is TSWWSYY and CDR2 is QGS. The CDR3 sequence is CALGELISPHISTGGWWLGKLIF. CDR3 sequence (DNA): TGTGCTCTTGGGGAACTAATCTCCCCGCACATCAGTACTGGGGGATGGTGGTTGGGTAAACTCATCTTT.